In its sample, the clone carrying this TCR beta chain was seen many times. These data are taken from a study of Graves' ophthalmopathy and Graves' hyperthyroidism. Background on the study: Researchers obtained peripheral blood at initial diagnosis, before any treatment had begun.

V was cut by 4 bases and J by 0 bases, with 9 bases left in between. The CDR3 is 14 residues long. Germline lookup yields CDR1 SGHTA and CDR2 FQGNSA. CDR3 regions of TCR beta were amplified from RNA transcripts. Investigators did first-round RT-PCR with HTBI primers, then second-round multiplex PCR. TCRdb processed the multiplex PCR reads anew with MiXCR; each CDR3 protein has one entry. The data contain approximately 210,000 distinct CDR3 sequences, 29% of them singletons. The TCR was taken from a man aged 50 to 59 with Graves' ophthalmopathy. This chain uses TRBV7-2 with TRBJ1-1; D ambiguous. The sequenced sample consisted of peripheral blood. The CDR3 loop reads CASSSWTVNTEAFF. The CDR3 DNA is TGTGCCAGCAGCTCTTGGACGGTGAACACTGAAGCTTTCTTT.